A single sample gave rise to the 2 T cell receptor beta chains below, sequenced in a study of blood T cells in healthy people across ages. With a J-beta primer mix and a sample-barcoded 5' primer, a second PCR ran about 7 to 12 cycles. TCRdb reprocessed the 5' RACE reads with MiXCR, giving one entry per CDR3 protein. The sample has about a million distinct CDR3 sequences, roughly two fifths seen once; the top ten hold about an eighth. The sequencing input was blood. All receptors derive from a man aged 18 to 30 in good health.

This chain connects TRBV7-2 to TRBJ1-6; D not resolved. The CDR3 consists of 12 residues. Germline-derived CDR1 and CDR2 are SGHTA and FQGNSA. The germline V and J ends were trimmed by 2 bases and 11 bases, with 7 bases remaining between them. The DNA of the CDR3 is TGTGCCAGCAGCTTACGGAACACACCCCTCCACTTT. Protein sequence: CASSLRNTPLHF.

This clonotype has only a few counts. The chain combines TRBV10-3 with TRBJ2-4; no reliable D call. V was clipped by 8 bases and J by 15 bases, with 17 bases between them. Germline assignment: CDR1 ENHRY and CDR2 SYGVKD. CDR3 size: 11 residues. CDR3 in amino acids: CAIAHRAYPYF. In DNA form, the CDR3 reads TGTGCCATCGCCCACCGAGCCTACCCGTACTTC.